A selection of T cell receptor beta chains follows, all from one sample in a study of blood T cell repertoires in COVID-19. Here immunoSEQ multiplex PCR was the method, and the copy in TCRdb shows in-frame clones only, minus some. This table has fewer than 80,000 clones, approximately 80% appearing once. Sequences were obtained from peripheral blood. The receptors were sampled from a middle-aged man with COVID-19, enrolled during active disease. The CDR3 runs from the conserved cysteine through the conserved F or W. D genes are given only for firm matches. Only some rows state a clone size, as once, few, many or a class for expanded clones.

length	J	size	D	V	DNA	CDR3
13	TRBJ1-2	NA	TRBD1	TRBV18	TGTGCCAGCTCACCCCGGGACAGGGACGGCTACACCTTC	CASSPRDRDGYTF
16	TRBJ1-3	NA	TRBD1	TRBV5-6	TGTGCCAGCAGCGCACCGGGACAGTCCTCTGGAAACACCATATATTTT	CASSAPGQSSGNTIYF
16	TRBJ1-1	NA	TRBD1	TRBV5-1	TGCGCCAGCAGCGAGCAACCGGGACAGGGGCCTACTGAAGCTTTCTTT	CASSEQPGQGPTEAFF
14	TRBJ2-3	NA	TRBD1	TRBV14	TGTGCCAGCCGGACAGGGGTTAGCACAGATACGCAGTATTTT	CASRTGVSTDTQYF
16	TRBJ2-1	NA	TRBD2	TRBV5-1	TGCGCCAGCAGCTTCCTGAGCGGGGGGGCCCACAATGAGCAGTTCTTC	CASSFLSGGAHNEQFF
16	TRBJ2-6	NA	NA	TRBV27	TGTGCCAGCAGTTTACTCGGGGTTGCTGGGGCCAACGTCCTGACTTTC	CASSLLGVAGANVLTF
15	TRBJ1-4	NA	TRBD1	TRBV30	TGTGCCTGGAGCCGGACAGGGGATTTGGGCGAAAAACTGTTTTTT	CAWSRTGDLGEKLFF
15	TRBJ2-7	NA	TRBD1	TRBV11-1	TGTGCCAGCAGCTTAGCGCCAACAGGGGACTACGAGCAGTACTTC	CASSLAPTGDYEQYF
15	TRBJ2-3	few	NA	TRBV7-3	TGTGCCAGCAGCCCTGGGGGGGGGCAAGCAGATACGCAGTATTTT	CASSPGGGQADTQYF
16	TRBJ1-2	once	NA	TRBV10-1	TGCGCCAGCAGTGAGTCCCGGGGGGCTGGATGGTATGGCTACACCTTC	CASSESRGAGWYGYTF
14	TRBJ2-3	NA	NA	TRBV29-1	TGCAGCGTGAAGGTGCAGGGCCGGGTAGATACGCAGTATTTT	CSVKVQGRVDTQYF
14	TRBJ2-5	once	NA	TRBV5-1	TGCGCCAGCAGCTTTGGGGTAGCGAGGGAGACCCAGTACTTC	CASSFGVARETQYF
13	TRBJ2-7	NA	NA	TRBV19	TGTGCCAGTAGTTGGGGCGGAGAGAACGAGCAGTACTTC	CASSWGGENEQYF
15	TRBJ2-2	NA	TRBD1	TRBV5-1	TGCGCCAGCAGCACCGGGACAGGACCCACCGGGGAGCTGTTTTTT	CASSTGTGPTGELFF
14	TRBJ1-2	NA	NA	TRBV6-5	TGTGCCAGCAGTTCATCTGACAGCCACTATGGCTACACCTTC	CASSSSDSHYGYTF
15	TRBJ1-5	NA	TRBD1	TRBV6-2/TRBV6-3	TGTGCCAGCAGTGGAGGACAGGGATGGAATCAGCCCCAGCATTTT	CASSGGQGWNQPQHF
16	TRBJ2-3	NA	NA	TRBV6-4	TGTGCCACCGAAGGGAAAGATGGGGGGAGCACAGATACGCAGTATTTT	CATEGKDGGSTDTQYF
15	TRBJ2-1	NA	TRBD1	TRBV6-6	TGTGCCAGCAGAGACCAGGGGGTACGGGCGGATGAGCAGTTCTTC	CASRDQGVRADEQFF
14	TRBJ1-4	NA	TRBD1	TRBV18	TGTGCCAGCTTACCGGGACAGGGAGGCGAAAAACTGTTTTTT	CASLPGQGGEKLFF
15	TRBJ2-4	NA	TRBD2	TRBV7-2	TGTGCCAGCAGCTTGCCCGGGGGGGTGTCAAACATTCAGTACTTC	CASSLPGGVSNIQYF
15	TRBJ2-7	NA	NA	TRBV4-3	TGCGCCAGCAGCCAAGACCGGACAGAACTGTACGAGCAGTACTTC	CASSQDRTELYEQYF